This T cell receptor beta chain was identified during a study of blood T cell repertoires in COVID-19. Points on this clone: A read error may account for a junction end that differs from germline.

The CDR3 covers 13 residues. Germline loops: CDR1 SGHRS, CDR2 YFSETQ. Original handling: Reference gene primer amplification in the assay estimated nucleated cell counts. TCRdb's table, derived via immunoSEQ multiplex PCR, lists solely in-frame clones and lacks some. D and trimming were read from the DNA, whereas the V and J calls and clone size are those reported in that table. The repertoire holds about 59,000 clones, with approximately 79% as singletons. The rearrangement uses TRBV5-1 and TRBJ2-7, with 7 positions matching TRBD1. This sequence originates from a human donor in a cohort sampled during active COVID-19. The sample consisted of peripheral blood. Here the CDR3 DNA reads TGCGCCAGCAGCCTGGAAAACCGACAGGGTTTAAACTTC. Residues: CASSLENRQGLNF.